This TCR beta chain was captured by sequencing in a study of PD-L1 blockade in urothelial cancer. Study background: Treatment start was followed by blood analysis at 3 weeks (second dose) and again at 6 weeks. Among blood samples, the median T cell count was roughly 150,000.

Added to each PCR by spiking were synthetic TCR analog templates. Using immunoSEQ multiplex PCR, the repertoire was profiled, and TCRdb retains in-frame clones only, with some absent. The data show around 50,000 clones, about 85% seen once. As to time point: peripheral blood 6 weeks after treatment start. Metastatic or locally advanced urothelial carcinoma was present in the patients. The CDR3 runs to 13 residues. In germline, CDR1 is KGHSH, CDR2 LQKENI. V was shortened by 3 bases and J by 3 bases, with 9 bases between the two germline ends. The rearrangement links TRBV18 to TRBJ2-7; D is unresolved. Here the sequenced sample was PBMCs, taken around atezolizumab (anti-PD-L1) treatment. This receptor was obtained from a man aged 50-59 years with urothelial cancer. The CDR3 sequence is CASSPGQYYEQYF. CDR3 bases: TGTGCCAGCTCACCGGGCCAGTACTACGAGCAGTACTTC.